This T cell receptor (beta chain) was retrieved from a study of cytomegalovirus exposure and HLA in healthy donors. Study-level information: Among 398 genotyped donors, approximately 80% fell in the Caucasian-associated ancestry cluster. The study's findings and limits: Among TCR beta chains of equal frequency, HLA-associated ones were more clonally expanded in a later analysis. What was likely a sequencing artifact was a cluster of highly shared sequence variants.

A multiplex PCR was run with 60 Vbeta primers and 13 Jbeta primers. Libraries were prepared by immunoSEQ multiplex PCR; TCRdb keeps only in-frame clonotypes and omits some of them. In the table there are around 150,000 clones, around three quarters of which are singletons. This CDR3 comprises 12 residues. Germline CDR1 is MGHDK and CDR2 is SYGVNS. Deletions cut 5 bases from V and 6 bases from J, with 7 bases between. Remarks on this clone: Its antigen is undetermined.

The specimen was PBMCs. V and J are TRBV25-1 and TRBJ2-2; no definite D call. The TCR comes from a man aged 40-49 years in good health and CMV-seronegative. CDR3 coding DNA: TGTGCCAGCAGTTCCCAGTCCGGGGAGCTGTTTTTT. Residues: CASSSQSGELFF.